A single sample gave rise to the 15 T cell receptor beta chains below, sequenced in a study of blood T cell repertoires in COVID-19. The assay was immunoSEQ multiplex PCR, and TCRdb's table has in-frame clones only and misses some. The sample holds 150,000 to 200,000 clones, over 80% seen once. The sample taken for sequencing was PBMCs or T cells enriched from blood (not recorded which). The receptors were sampled from an older woman who had recovered from COVID-19.

The chain recombines TRBV6-5 with TRBJ2-7; the D is unclear. The CDR3 length is 13 residues. Trimming cost V 10 bases and J 3 bases, with 16 bases left between them. The germline V gene has CDR1 MNHEY and CDR2 SVGAGI. The CDR3 nucleotides read TGTGCCACCGCGCATACCGCCTACTACGAGCAGTACTTC. Amino acid sequence: CATAHTAYYEQYF.

A remark on this clone: At one end the junction does not follow the germline gene, possibly because of a read error. The rearrangement uses TRBV19 and TRBJ2-1; TRBD2 matches at 10 bases. The CDR3 is 14 amino acids. Germline V CDR1 and CDR2: LNHDA, SQIVND (reference sequence). In DNA, the CDR3 is TGTGCCAGTAATATAGCGGGGGGCTACAATGAGCAGTTCTTC. Translating it yields CASNIAGGYNEQFF.

This clone was counted only a few times. The junction does not match germline at one end; this may be a read error. J is TRBJ1-5 and V is TRBV12-3 or TRBV12-4, with 10 bases fitting TRBD1. This CDR3 is built from 12 residues. CDR3 bases: TGTGCCAGCAGTTTGGGGACAGGGGTCGGGTATTTT. Protein sequence: CASSLGTGVGYF.

The chain is built from TRBV5-6 and TRBJ2-3; 12 nucleotides align to TRBD2. The CDR3 length is 14 residues. Germline CDR1 is SGHDT and CDR2 is YYEEEE. Trimming took 4 bases from V and 6 from J; bases not matched to a gene: 3. The CDR3 nucleotides read TGTGCCAGCAGCAGTACTAGCGGGGGGGATACGCAGTATTTT. Translating it yields CASSSTSGGDTQYF.

The table lists this clone with a few counts. This chain uses TRBV6-5 with TRBJ1-3; the D gene is possibly TRBD1 (5 bases). This CDR3 region has 14 residues. Trimming left V 6 bases short and J 2 bases short, with 11 bases between. From germline, CDR1 is MNHEY and CDR2 SVGAGI. CDR3 in amino acids: CASRPTATGNTIYF. In DNA, the CDR3 is TGTGCCAGCAGACCGACAGCTACTGGAAACACCATATATTTT.

The rearrangement links TRBV5-4 to TRBJ2-7; a possible D gene is TRBD2 (7 bases). The germline CDR1 and CDR2 sequences are SGHNT and YYREEE (reference sequence). This CDR3 has 16 residues. V lost 0 bases and J 0 bases, leaving 13 bases between the germline ends. The CDR3 sequence: CASSLVGGGSSYEQYF. The DNA for the CDR3 is TGTGCCAGCAGCTTGGTAGGCGGGGGCAGCTCCTACGAGCAGTACTTC.

The CDR3 DNA sequence: TGTGCCAGCAGCTTAGCCGGGGTAGTGGGCAATGAGCAGTTCTTC. The encoded protein is CASSLAGVVGNEQFF. The chain is built from TRBV7-2 and TRBJ2-1; D is perhaps TRBD2 (5 bases). From germline, CDR1 is SGHTA and CDR2 FQGNSA. This CDR3 is built from 15 residues. Trimming stripped 0 bases from V and 6 bases from J, with 12 bases between.

This clone was counted a single time. V and J are TRBV4-2 and TRBJ2-7; 12 bases are shared with TRBD2. J lost 4 bases, V lost 0 bases, and 4 bases had no gene match. Germline CDR1 and CDR2: LGHNA and YNFKEQ. This CDR3 is built from 16 residues. CDR3 DNA: TGTGCCAGCAGCCAAGAACCGCTAGCGGGGGGGTACGAGCAGTACTTC. Encoded protein: CASSQEPLAGGYEQYF.

The sample holds a few counts of this clone. V is TRBV2 and J is TRBJ1-2, with D possibly matching TRBD1 (5 bases). Germline CDR1 reads SNHLY; CDR2 reads FYNNEI. Trimming removed 3 bases at V and 4 bases at J, with 12 bases between. CDR3 length: 14 amino acids. The CDR3: CASSERDGFYGYTF. In nucleotides, the CDR3 is TGTGCCAGCAGTGAGCGGGACGGATTCTATGGCTACACCTTC.

The CDR3 DNA sequence: TGCAGTGTCAACGCCCGGGGAGAAGCTTTCTTT. It translates to CSVNARGEAFF. The V gene is TRBV20-1, the J gene TRBJ1-1, with D uncertain. Per germline, CDR1 DFQATT and CDR2 SNEGSKA (reference sequence). V lost 7 bases and J lost 8, with 14 bases in between. This CDR3 is 11 amino acids long.

V usage is TRBV6-5 and J usage is TRBJ2-7, with D perhaps TRBD2 (6 bases). The CDR3 sequence is 12 residues long. Germline CDR1 is MNHEY and CDR2 is SVGAGI. Deletions cut 7 bases from V and 1 base from J, with 8 bases between. In nucleotides, the CDR3 is TGTGCCAGCAAGGAGGGGTCCTACGAGCAGTACTTC. Translated, it gives CASKEGSYEQYF.

This sequence joins TRBV7-9 and TRBJ1-4; weak D call: TRBD1 (6 bases). Trimming removed 3 bases from V and 8 bases from J, with 16 bases in between. CDR1 and CDR2 (germline): SEHNR, FQNEAQ (reference sequence). The CDR3 has 15 residues. CDR3 bases: TGTGCCAGCAGCTTCAAGGATTACAGGGACGAAAAACTGTTTTTT. Translated: CASSFKDYRDEKLFF.

This chain joins TRBV3-1 (or the pseudogene TRBV3-2) and TRBJ2-5; TRBD2 matches at 13 bases. CDR3 length equals 16 residues. J was trimmed by 5 bases and V by 0 bases; bases with no gene match: 3. CDR1 and CDR2 from the germline V gene are LGHDT and YNNKEL (reference sequence). The chain's CDR3 is CASSQDGTSGAETQYF. The CDR3 DNA is TGTGCCAGCAGCCAAGACGGGACTAGCGGGGCTGAGACCCAGTACTTC.

The chain employs TRBV5-6 and TRBJ2-5; 14 positions agree with TRBD2. The germline V gene encodes CDR1 SGHDT and CDR2 YYEEEE. The CDR3 has 14 residues. V was clipped by 7 bases and J by 3 bases; unmatched bases: 2. CDR3 DNA sequence: TGTGCCAGCCGGACTAGCGGGGGGAAAGAGACCCAGTACTTC. Translating it yields CASRTSGGKETQYF.

The chain employs TRBV2 and TRBJ2-2; TRBD1 might be the D (7 bases). CDR3 size: 16 residues. The germline V gene has CDR1 SNHLY and CDR2 FYNNEI. The V and J ends lost 2 bases and 0 bases respectively, with 10 bases between them. CDR3: CASSEQGGPNTGELFF. CDR3 coding DNA: TGTGCCAGCAGTGAACAGGGGGGCCCGAACACCGGGGAGCTGTTTTTT.